Following are 16 T cell receptor beta chains from one sample sequenced in a study of blood T cell repertoires in COVID-19. Clones were sequenced by immunoSEQ multiplex PCR, and TCRdb holds only the in-frame ones, with some missing. The table shows approximately 240,000 clones, with 70% to 90% occurring only once. Input material: peripheral blood. Receptor source: a woman between 18 and 29 years old who had recovered from COVID-19.

As to this clone: Other nucleotide sequences in the sample specify the same CDR3. The genes are TRBV12-3 or TRBV12-4 and TRBJ1-2, with 8 bases lining up with TRBD1. V gave up 3 bases and J gave up 3 bases; unmatched junction bases: 0. CDR3 length equals 13 residues. CDR3 residues: CASSLTGDYGYTF. The CDR3 DNA is TGTGCCAGCAGTTTGACAGGGGACTATGGCTACACCTTC.

V is TRBV3-1 (or the pseudogene TRBV3-2) and J is TRBJ1-5; TRBD1 matches at 7 bases. The CDR3 sequence is 14 residues long. J gave up 6 bases and V 5 bases, and 7 bases lay outside the gene matches. Germline V gives CDR1 LGHDT, CDR2 YNNKEL (reference sequence). The CDR3 DNA is TGTGCCAGCAGCGAGACCCAGGGGGTTCAGCCCCAGCATTTT. As protein: CASSETQGVQPQHF.

This rearrangement joins TRBV5-4 to TRBJ2-3, with a tentative D call TRBD2 (5 bases). Per the germline V gene, CDR1 is SGHNT and CDR2 is YYREEE (reference sequence). The CDR3 extends over 14 amino acids. Deletions cut 0 bases from V and 4 bases from J, with 9 bases between. The CDR3 reads CASSLGGSADTQYF. Here the CDR3 DNA reads TGTGCCAGCAGCTTGGGAGGGTCCGCAGATACGCAGTATTTT.

The rearrangement uses TRBV2 and TRBJ2-7; 9 bases are a match to TRBD1. The CDR3 consists of 15 residues. In germline, CDR1 is SNHLY, CDR2 FYNNEI. V shed 4 bases and J 1 base; nucleotides not matched to a gene: 5. CDR3 nucleotide sequence: TGTGCCAGCAGTGGGGGGGACAGGGCATCCTACGAGCAGTACTTC. Protein product: CASSGGDRASYEQYF.

This chain connects TRBV4-1 to TRBJ2-1; 8 bases align to TRBD1. Germline values: CDR1 MGHRA, CDR2 YSYEKL. The CDR3 runs 15 residues. The V segment lost 4 bases and the J segment 6 bases; nucleotides outside the gene matches: 8. CDR3 DNA: TGCGCCAGCAGCCCGACCGGGACAGGTATCAATGAGCAGTTCTTC. It yields the protein CASSPTGTGINEQFF.

The chain recombines TRBV30 with TRBJ1-1; the match to TRBD1 covers 11 bases. This CDR3 has 16 amino acids. CDR1 and CDR2 from the germline V gene are GTSNPN and SVGIG (reference sequence). V lost 1 base, J lost 1 base, and 5 bases stayed unmatched. CDR3 loop: CAWSGTGGAGNTEAFF. DNA of the CDR3: TGTGCCTGGAGTGGGACAGGGGGCGCTGGGAACACTGAAGCTTTCTTT.

The chain combines TRBV7-4 with TRBJ1-4; TRBD1 agrees at 8 bases. The CDR3 runs to 15 residues. The germline V gene has CDR1 SGHVT and CDR2 SQSDAQ. The junction had 5 bases not matched to a gene; V was cut back by 5 bases and J by 3 bases. The chain's CDR3 is CASSQGQGANEKLFF. The CDR3 DNA sequence: TGTGCCAGCAGCCAAGGACAGGGTGCTAATGAAAAACTGTTTTTT.

The rearrangement uses TRBV6-5 and TRBJ1-6; tentative D call: TRBD1 (6 bases). V was clipped by 10 bases and J by 4 bases, with 17 bases between them. Germline values: CDR1 MNHEY, CDR2 SVGAGI. The CDR3 sequence is 15 residues long. The CDR3 DNA sequence: TGTGCCACCAACCAGGGGACCGAGTATAATTCACCCCTCCACTTT. Translated: CATNQGTEYNSPLHF.

The chain uses TRBV13 and TRBJ2-1; 8 bases match TRBD2. This CDR3 contains 15 residues. Looked up from germline, CDR1 is PRHDT and CDR2 is FYEKMQ (reference sequence). V lost 1 base, J lost 8 bases, and 7 bases stayed unmatched. In nucleotides, the CDR3 is TGTGCCAGCAGCTTAGTGACGGGAGGGCGGGATGAGCAGTTCTTC. Its translation is CASSLVTGGRDEQFF.

The chain joins TRBV10-3 to TRBJ1-6; 8 bases are a match to TRBD1. Germline V CDR1 and CDR2: ENHRY, SYGVKD. The CDR3 runs 17 residues. Unmatched junction bases numbered 14, after V lost 6 bases and J lost 7 bases. The CDR3, as DNA: TGTGCCATCAGGTGGTCGGACAGGGATTGGGCCAATTCACCCCTCCACTTT. It specifies CAIRWSDRDWANSPLHF.

This clone was seen a few times. This chain connects TRBV5-1 to TRBJ2-3; TRBD2 matches at 8 bases. Germline assignment: CDR1 SGHRS and CDR2 YFSETQ. J was trimmed by 6 bases and V by 1 base; bases with no gene match: 7. The CDR3 totals 15 residues. The CDR3 nucleotides read TGCGCCAGCAGCTTGAGAGCGGGAGCACCGGATACGCAGTATTTT. As protein: CASSLRAGAPDTQYF.

V is TRBV28 and J is TRBJ2-1, with D tentatively TRBD2 (6 bases). Between the trimmed V and J ends, which lost 3 bases and 7 bases, there was a span of 10 bases. The CDR3 loop spans 13 amino acids. Germline CDR1 reads MDHEN; CDR2 reads SYDVKM. The CDR3 region is CASSLGGPNEQFF. Here the CDR3 DNA reads TGTGCCAGCAGTTTGGGAGGACCTAATGAGCAGTTCTTC.

The rearrangement links TRBV5-1 to TRBJ2-1; 9 bases fit TRBD1. The CDR3 contains 14 residues. The V and J ends lost 5 bases and 3 bases, in that order; junction bases with no gene match: 3. Germline CDR1 SGHRS, CDR2 YFSETQ. The CDR3 here is CASSLTGGYNEQFF. DNA of the CDR3: TGCGCCAGCAGTCTGACAGGGGGCTACAATGAGCAGTTCTTC.

CDR3: CSAGQGYYGYTF. The DNA for the CDR3 is TGCAGCGCCGGACAGGGCTACTATGGCTACACCTTC. This rearrangement joins TRBV29-1 to TRBJ1-2; 8 bases are shared with TRBD1. CDR3 length equals 12 residues. V gave up 7 bases and J gave up 3 bases; unmatched junction bases: 4. Germline CDR1 SQVTM, CDR2 ANQGSEA.

This chain connects TRBV11-1 to TRBJ1-6; no definite D call. Trimming took off 2 bases at V and 5 bases at J, with 7 bases between the two ends. The CDR3 has 14 amino acids. In germline, CDR1 is SGHAT, CDR2 FQDESV (reference sequence). The DNA for the CDR3 is TGTGCCAGCAGCTTAAGAGGGAATAATTCACCCCTCCACTTT. Translating it yields CASSLRGNNSPLHF.

The chain combines TRBV6-5 with TRBJ2-7; the match to TRBD2 covers 11 bases. Germline V gene data show CDR1 as MNHEY and CDR2 as SVGAGI. The CDR3 covers 15 residues. V lost 3 bases to trimming and J lost 5 bases; unmatched junction nucleotides: 6. In nucleotides, the CDR3 is TGTGCCAGCAGTTATATATTGACTAGCGGGAACGAGCAGTACTTC. It encodes CASSYILTSGNEQYF.